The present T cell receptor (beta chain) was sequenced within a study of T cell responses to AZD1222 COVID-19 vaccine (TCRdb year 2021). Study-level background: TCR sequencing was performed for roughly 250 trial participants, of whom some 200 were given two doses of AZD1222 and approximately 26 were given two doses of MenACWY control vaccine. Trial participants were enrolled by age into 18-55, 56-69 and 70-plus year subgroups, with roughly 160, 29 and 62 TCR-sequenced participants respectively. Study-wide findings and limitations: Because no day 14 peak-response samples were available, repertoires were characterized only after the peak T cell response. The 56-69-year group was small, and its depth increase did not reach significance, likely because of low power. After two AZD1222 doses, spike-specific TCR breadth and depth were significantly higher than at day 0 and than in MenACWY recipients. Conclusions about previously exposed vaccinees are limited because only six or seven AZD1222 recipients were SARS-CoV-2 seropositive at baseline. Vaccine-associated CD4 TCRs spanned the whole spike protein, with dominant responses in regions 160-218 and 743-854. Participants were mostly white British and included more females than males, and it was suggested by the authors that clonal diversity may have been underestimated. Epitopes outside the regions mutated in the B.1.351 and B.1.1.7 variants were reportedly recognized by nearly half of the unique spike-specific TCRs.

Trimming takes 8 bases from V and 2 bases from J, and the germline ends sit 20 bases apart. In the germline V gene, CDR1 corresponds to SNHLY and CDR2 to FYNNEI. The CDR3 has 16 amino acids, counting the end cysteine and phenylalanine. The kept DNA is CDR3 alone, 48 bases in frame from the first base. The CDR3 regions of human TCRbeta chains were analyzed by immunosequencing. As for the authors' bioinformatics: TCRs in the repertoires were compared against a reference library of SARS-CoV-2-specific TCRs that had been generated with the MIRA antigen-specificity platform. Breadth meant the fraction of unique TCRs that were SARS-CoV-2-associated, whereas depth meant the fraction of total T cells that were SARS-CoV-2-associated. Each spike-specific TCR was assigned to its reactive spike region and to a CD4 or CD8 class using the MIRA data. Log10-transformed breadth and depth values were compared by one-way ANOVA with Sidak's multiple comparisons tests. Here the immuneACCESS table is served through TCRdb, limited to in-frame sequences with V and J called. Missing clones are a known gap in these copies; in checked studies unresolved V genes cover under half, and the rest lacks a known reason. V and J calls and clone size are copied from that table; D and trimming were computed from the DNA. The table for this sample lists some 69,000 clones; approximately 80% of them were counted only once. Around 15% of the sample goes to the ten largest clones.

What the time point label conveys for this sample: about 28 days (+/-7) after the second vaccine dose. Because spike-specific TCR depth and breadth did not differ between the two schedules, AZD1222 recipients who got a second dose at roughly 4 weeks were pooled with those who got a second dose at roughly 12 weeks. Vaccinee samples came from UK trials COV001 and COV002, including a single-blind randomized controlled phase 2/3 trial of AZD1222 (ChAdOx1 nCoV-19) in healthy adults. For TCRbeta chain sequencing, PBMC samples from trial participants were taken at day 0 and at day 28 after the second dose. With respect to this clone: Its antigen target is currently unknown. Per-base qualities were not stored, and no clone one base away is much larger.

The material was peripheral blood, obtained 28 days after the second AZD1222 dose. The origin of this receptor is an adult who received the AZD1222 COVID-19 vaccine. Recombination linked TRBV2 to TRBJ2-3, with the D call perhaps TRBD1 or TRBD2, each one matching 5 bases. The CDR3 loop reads CASESTQGANTDTQYF. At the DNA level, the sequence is TGTGCCAGCGAGAGCACTCAGGGAGCAAACACAGATACGCAGTATTTT.